The rows below give T cell receptor beta chains drawn from one sample of a study of blood T cell repertoires in COVID-19. TCRdb's table, derived via immunoSEQ multiplex PCR, lists solely in-frame clones and lacks some. The sample includes about 190,000 clones, approximately 86% of them seen just once. The sequenced material came from peripheral blood. These receptors originate from a man aged 25 to 40 with acute or convalescent COVID-19. CDR3s include the opening cysteine and the closing phenylalanine or tryptophan. The D gene is left open where the match is weak. Only some rows state a clone size, as once, few, many or a class for expanded clones.

j_call d_call clone_size v_call cdr3_nt cdr3_aa
TRBJ2-7 . . TRBV28 TGTGCCAGCAGTCTCGGTACGGGAGAGCAGTACTTC CASSLGTGEQYF
TRBJ2-1 . once TRBV7-6 TGTGCCAGCAGCTTAACCGGGAGTGTCTATGAGCAGTTCTTC CASSLTGSVYEQFF
TRBJ1-1 TRBD1 . TRBV3-1/TRBV3-2 TGTGCCAGCAGGGGGACAGGTGAAGCTTTCTTT CASRGTGEAFF
TRBJ2-6 . . TRBV30 TGTGCCTGGAGCCTCGGGACATCCGGGGCCAACGTCCTGACTTTC CAWSLGTSGANVLTF
TRBJ1-5 TRBD1 . TRBV4-1 TGCGCCAGCAGCCAAGACCCGGGACAGGGTTATCAGCCCCAGCATTTT CASSQDPGQGYQPQHF
TRBJ1-2 . . TRBV19 TGTGCCACCTCCCCGGGACACCGAAACTATGGCTACACCTTC CATSPGHRNYGYTF
TRBJ1-4 TRBD1 . TRBV11-2 TGTGCCAGCAGCAAGGGGACAGGGTATGAAAAACTGTTTTTT CASSKGTGYEKLFF
TRBJ2-1 . . TRBV12-3/TRBV12-4 TGTGCCAGCAGTTTAGCGGAGTACAATGAGCAGTTCTTC CASSLAEYNEQFF
TRBJ1-5 . . TRBV19 TGTGCCAGTAGTATCCCCCGAGGCCAGGGTGGCAATCAGCCCCAGCATTTT CASSIPRGQGGNQPQHF
TRBJ1-2 TRBD1 . TRBV30 TGTGCCTGGAGTACCCCCGGACAGGGGCAGTATGGCTACACCTTC CAWSTPGQGQYGYTF
TRBJ1-5 TRBD1 . TRBV30 TGTGCCTGGAACCTAGGGGGCGGTCAGCCCCAGCATTTT CAWNLGGGQPQHF
TRBJ2-7 . . TRBV23-1 TGCGCCAGCAGTCAGGGCCCCCGTTCGGCCTACGAGCAGTACTTC CASSQGPRSAYEQYF
TRBJ1-1 . . TRBV7-9 TGTGCCAGCCGAAGGGGATTCGGGCCTGAAGCTTTCTTT CASRRGFGPEAFF
TRBJ1-3 . . TRBV19 TGTGCCAGTAGACCGGGACAAGGAAACACCATATATTTT CASRPGQGNTIYF
TRBJ2-1 . . TRBV4-1 TGCGCCAGCAGCCAAGATCGGGTCAGCTCCTACAATGAGCAGTTCTTC CASSQDRVSSYNEQFF
TRBJ1-3 . . TRBV12-3/TRBV12-4 TGTGCCAGCAGTTTTGGCACTGGAAACACCATATATTTT CASSFGTGNTIYF
TRBJ1-4 TRBD1 . TRBV28 TGTGCCAGCAGTTACTCCCGGACAGGGGGCGGTGAAAAACTGTTTTTT CASSYSRTGGGEKLFF
TRBJ2-5 . once TRBV29-1 TGCAGCGTTGAAGGAAGGGGCACAGGGGAGGCAGAGACCCAGTACTTC CSVEGRGTGEAETQYF
TRBJ1-5 TRBD1 . TRBV30 TGTGCCTGGAGAAGACAGGGTCGTCAGCCCCAGCATTTT CAWRRQGRQPQHF
TRBJ2-3 . . TRBV7-9 TGTGCCAGCAGCTTAGCGCGGCAGGGCCGGGATACGCAGTATTTT CASSLARQGRDTQYF
TRBJ2-1 TRBD2 . TRBV7-3 TGTGCCAGCAGCCACCGGACTAGCGGCTACAATGAGCAGTTCTTC CASSHRTSGYNEQFF
TRBJ2-1 TRBD2 . TRBV18 TGTGCCAGCTCCGGGGGACTAGCCTACAATGAGCAGTTCTTC CASSGGLAYNEQFF
TRBJ1-2 . . TRBV7-3 TGTGCCAGCAGTCCTGGACAGTACTATGGCTACACCTTC CASSPGQYYGYTF
TRBJ1-4 . . TRBV14 TGTGCCAGCAGCCCCCAAAACCTGGTTGGCGAAAAACTGTTTTTT CASSPQNLVGEKLFF
TRBJ2-1 TRBD2 . TRBV5-4 TGTGCCAGCAGCTTAGAGCGGGGGGGCTACAATGAGCAGTTCTTC CASSLERGGYNEQFF
TRBJ1-2 TRBD1 . TRBV27 TGTGCCAGCAGTCCCTGGGACAGGGGCTATGGCTACACCTTC CASSPWDRGYGYTF
TRBJ1-5 TRBD1 . TRBV13 TGTGCCAGCAGCCAGGGGGGAGCAGACAATCAGCCCCAGCATTTT CASSQGGADNQPQHF
TRBJ1-1 . . TRBV7-9 TGTGCCGGGGCCGGCCAGCTGAACACTGAAGCTTTCTTT CAGAGQLNTEAFF
TRBJ1-1 . . TRBV6-5 TGTGCCAGCAGATCCCGACAGTTGCCGGCTTTCTTT CASRSRQLPAFF
TRBJ2-7 TRBD1 . TRBV11-1 TGTGCCAGCAGCCCGACAGGGGTAGTTGGCGACGAGCAGTACTTC CASSPTGVVGDEQYF
TRBJ2-4 . . TRBV2 TGTGCCAGCAGTGATCTAGCCAAAAACATTCAGTACTTC CASSDLAKNIQYF
TRBJ1-6 . . TRBV5-1 TGCGCCAGCAGCTTGGCGCTACCCAACGACAGACTCCACTTT CASSLALPNDRLHF
TRBJ1-3 TRBD1 . TRBV19 TGTGCCAGTAGTCCATTCTCGACAGGGACTGGAAACACCATATATTTT CASSPFSTGTGNTIYF
TRBJ1-3 . . TRBV2 TGTGCCAGCAGTGAATACAGAAGTAGAAACACCATATATTTT CASSEYRSRNTIYF
TRBJ1-1 . . TRBV19 TGTGCCAGTAGTATAGATCGTGGCTTCACAGGACCTAAGGGAAACACTGAAGCTTTCTTT CASSIDRGFTGPKGNTEAFF
TRBJ1-6 . . TRBV7-3 TGTGCCAGCAGCTTATCAGGCGCCGAAAATTCACCCCTCCACTTT CASSLSGAENSPLHF
TRBJ2-7 . . TRBV5-4 TGTGCCAGCAGCTCAAGGGGTACCTACGAGCAGTACTTC CASSSRGTYEQYF
TRBJ2-3 TRBD2 . TRBV6-2/TRBV6-3 TGTGCCAGCAGTTATAGCGGGAGGGCCGGCACAGATACGCAGTATTTT CASSYSGRAGTDTQYF
TRBJ1-2 TRBD1 . TRBV18 TGTGCCAGCTCGCAAGGGACAGGCCGGGATGGCTACACCTTC CASSQGTGRDGYTF
TRBJ1-4 TRBD1 . TRBV19 TGTGCCAGTAGTATCGGGACAGGGGGCGGAGAAAAACTGTTTTTT CASSIGTGGGEKLFF
TRBJ1-3 . . TRBV3-1/TRBV3-2 TGTGCCAGCAGCCAAATCGATGTACTCTCTGGAAACACCATATATTTT CASSQIDVLSGNTIYF
TRBJ1-5 . . TRBV10-2 TGCGCCAGCAGTGACGTATATAGCAATCAGCCCCAGCATTTT CASSDVYSNQPQHF
TRBJ2-7 TRBD2 . TRBV30 TGTGCCTGGTATAGCGGGAGCAGCTACGAGCAGTACTTC CAWYSGSSYEQYF
TRBJ1-5 TRBD1 . TRBV5-8 TGTGCCAGCAGCTCCGACAGGGGCGGCAATCAGCCCCAGCATTTT CASSSDRGGNQPQHF
TRBJ2-7 . few TRBV5-4 TGTGCCAGCAGCTTGTCTACGGGGGATGAGCAGTACTTC CASSLSTGDEQYF